The clone carrying this T cell receptor beta chain was counted a single time. Its target is unknown. V lost 5 bases, J lost 7 bases, and 9 bases stayed unmatched. The CDR3 has 15 residues. Germline V gene sequence: CDR1 SGHRS, CDR2 YFSETQ. Clones were sequenced by immunoSEQ multiplex PCR, and TCRdb holds only the in-frame ones, with some missing. The sample yields approximately 190,000 clones, over 80% seen once. This record comes from a study of T cell responses to AZD1222 COVID-19 vaccine. General observations from the study: Females made up more of the donors, who were largely white British, and clonal diversity may have come out too low. Vaccine-related CD4 TCRs covered spike, predominating at 160-218 and 743-854. Just a handful of people given AZD1222 tested seropositive at baseline.

The sequence derives from an adult in good health. Here the sequenced sample was peripheral blood, taken on day 0 of AZD1222 vaccination. The V and J genes are TRBV5-1 and TRBJ1-6; 7 bases are a match to TRBD1. The CDR3 sequence: CASSSGGGLNSPLHF. The DNA of the CDR3 is TGCGCCAGCAGTTCAGGAGGGGGCCTAAATTCACCCCTCCACTTT.